This T cell receptor (beta chain) was recovered during a study of shared T cell receptors in the human thymus. Repertoires were generated with immunoSEQ multiplex PCR, while TCRdb's copy carries only in-frame clones and drops some. Of around 340,000 clones in the sample, around 95% are singletons; the top ten hold 0.02%. In the case of this clone: One end of the junction does not line up with germline, which may come from a read error.

The germline gives CDR1 MDHEN, CDR2 SYDVKM. The CDR3 sequence is 19 residues long. Specimen: thymocytes. V gene TRBV28 combines with J gene TRBJ2-7, with TRBD1 identical over 9 bases. The receptor was derived from a human donor. CDR3 in DNA: TGTGCCAGCAGACCCCCCGGATGTAGAGACAGGGGGGGCTCCGACGAGCAGTACTTC. It yields the protein CASRPPGCRDRGGSDEQYF.